This T cell receptor beta chain was observed in a study of shared clonotypes between healthy human individuals. General observations from the study: Donor scarcity curtailed the genetic and exposure-history diversity represented herein. Only blood was sampled, and tissue TCR repertoires likely differ from blood ones.

V was pared by 6 bases and J by 2 bases, with 14 bases between. The length of the CDR3 is 15 residues. The germline V gene encodes CDR1 SGHAT and CDR2 FQDESV (reference sequence). About this clone itself: Its antigen is not known.

The authors distributed each subset's genomic DNA evenly over several immunoSEQ plates. This table comes from immunoSEQ multiplex PCR, and its TCRdb copy is limited to in-frame clones, with some not included. This table holds some 240,000 clones, over 60% found once. The chain is built from TRBV11-1 and TRBJ1-3; D might be TRBD1 (6 bases). Sequenced: memory CD4+ T cells sorted from blood. As to subset: CD45RA-negative fraction. This sequence originates from a man aged 25-45 years in good health. Here the CDR3 reads CASRDSGGTGNTIYF. CDR3 DNA sequence: TGTGCCAGCAGGGACAGCGGAGGGACTGGAAACACCATATATTTT.